The rows below give T cell receptor beta chains drawn from one sample of a study of blood T cells in healthy people across ages. Using its own MiXCR run on the 5' RACE reads, TCRdb lists one record per CDR3 protein. Here the sample spans fewer than 2 million distinct CDR3 sequences, roughly two fifths being singletons. Sequences were obtained from blood. The receptor source for this set is a human donor in good health. Both conserved end residues are part of each CDR3. D genes are given only for firm matches. The size field is filled for only some rows; it gives once, few, many or a size class.

.	few	TRBJ2-5	TRBV7-2	TGTGCCAGCAGCTTAAACGTGGCGGCCCAAGAGACCCAGTACTTC	CASSLNVAAQETQYF
.	.	TRBJ2-3	TRBV6-5	TGTGCCAGCAGCTCTTCCTGGGGGGTAGATACGCAGTATTTT	CASSSSWGVDTQYF
TRBD1	few	TRBJ2-1	TRBV11-1	TGTGCCAGCAGCCTCCACGGACAGGATGAGCAGTTCTTC	CASSLHGQDEQFF
.	few	TRBJ2-4	TRBV7-2	TGTGCCAGCCGTCTCGAGGGCGCGGCCAAAAACATTCAGTACTTC	CASRLEGAAKNIQYF
TRBD1	.	TRBJ1-1	TRBV6-2/TRBV6-3	TGTGCCAGCGTACACAGGGGTTCTGAAGCTTTCTTT	CASVHRGSEAFF
.	many	TRBJ2-6	TRBV4-1	TGCGCCAGCAGCCAGAGGGCCCTCCGAGGTGGGGCCAACGTCCTGACTTTC	CASSQRALRGGANVLTF
TRBD2	.	TRBJ2-2	TRBV11-2	TGTGCCAGCAGCTTCCTAAGCGGGGTGAGGAACACCGGGGAGCTGTTTTTT	CASSFLSGVRNTGELFF
.	.	TRBJ1-1	TRBV29-1	TGCAGCGCCGCAACAACCTACAACACTGAAGCTTTCTTT	CSAATTYNTEAFF
.	few	TRBJ2-5	TRBV20-1	TGCAGTGCGGAGGTGGGGAAGACTGGGACCCAGTACTTC	CSAEVGKTGTQYF
TRBD1	.	TRBJ1-2	TRBV5-1	TGCGCCAGCAGCCCGGACAGGGCCTATAACCATGGCTACACCTTC	CASSPDRAYNHGYTF
TRBD2	.	TRBJ2-1	TRBV6-2/TRBV6-3	TGTGCCAGCGGGCGGGGGGCGAGGTACAATGAGCAGTTCTTC	CASGRGARYNEQFF
.	.	TRBJ1-6	TRBV12-3/TRBV12-4	TGTGCCAGCAGTGGTCAGAATAATTCACCCCTCCACTTT	CASSGQNNSPLHF
.	few	TRBJ1-2	TRBV6-1	TGTGCCAGCGTACGCCTGGTGGACTACACCTTC	CASVRLVDYTF
.	.	TRBJ2-5	TRBV6-5	TGTGCCAGCAGTAACCCGGGGGTCCTAAAAGAGACCCAGTACTTC	CASSNPGVLKETQYF
.	.	TRBJ2-3	TRBV7-9	TGTGCCAGCAGCTTAGTCGTACAGGGTTCAGATACGCAGTATTTT	CASSLVVQGSDTQYF
TRBD1	few	TRBJ1-1	TRBV4-1	TGCGCCAGCAGCCAGTCCGGGACAGGGGTTTTTGAAGCTTTCTTT	CASSQSGTGVFEAFF
.	.	TRBJ2-7	TRBV28	TGTGCCAGCACCCAGGTAGACCCGTTCTACGAGCAGTACTTC	CASTQVDPFYEQYF
.	few	TRBJ2-6	TRBV7-2	TGTGCCAGCAGCTTAGCGAATGAGGTGTTCCTGACTTTC	CASSLANEVFLTF
.	few	TRBJ2-7	TRBV29-1	TGCAGCGTTTCAGGGAGCGAGCAGTACTTC	CSVSGSEQYF
.	.	TRBJ1-5	TRBV5-5	TGTGCCAGCAGCTTAGACAGGCGGTCCAATCAGCCCCAGCATTTT	CASSLDRRSNQPQHF
.	few	TRBJ2-7	TRBV10-2	TGCGCCAGCAGTGATGAAGAGAGGGGGGCGTCCTACGAGCAGTACTTC	CASSDEERGASYEQYF
TRBD1	.	TRBJ1-1	TRBV20-1	TGCAGTGCTGCGGGCGCAGGGGGCACTGAAGCTTTCTTT	CSAAGAGGTEAFF
TRBD1	.	TRBJ1-2	TRBV6-5	TGTGCCAGCAGTTCTACAGTAACAGGGGGCGAAGGCTACACCTTC	CASSSTVTGGEGYTF
.	few	TRBJ1-5	TRBV28	TGTGCCAGCACCCTGGGTGGAGGAGGACAGCCCCAGCATTTT	CASTLGGGGQPQHF
TRBD2	few	TRBJ2-1	TRBV7-7	TGTGCTAGCAGCTTAGGGCGGGGGGTAAATGAGCAGTTCTTC	CASSLGRGVNEQFF
TRBD1	few	TRBJ2-6	TRBV7-2	TGTGCCAGCAGCCAAGGGGCCTACAGGGGAGACAACGTCCTGACTTTC	CASSQGAYRGDNVLTF
.	.	TRBJ2-5	TRBV28	TGTGCCAGCAGTTTACTGCCTAAGGACCAAGAGACCCAGTACTTC	CASSLLPKDQETQYF
TRBD2	.	TRBJ2-3	TRBV5-1	TGCGCCAGCAGCTGGACTAGCGGGGGGGAGGATACGCAGTATTTT	CASSWTSGGEDTQYF
TRBD2	few	TRBJ2-2	TRBV9	TGTGCCAGCAGCTTTGGACTAGCGGGGGGAGGGACCGGGGAGCTGTTTTTT	CASSFGLAGGGTGELFF
.	.	TRBJ1-6	TRBV12-3/TRBV12-4	TGTGCCAGCAGGTTAAACAGGGAGGCCCTCCACTTT	CASRLNREALHF
.	few	TRBJ1-2	TRBV5-1	TGCGCCAGCAGCGACCCTGGGTCTAACTATGGCTACACCTTC	CASSDPGSNYGYTF
.	once	TRBJ1-2	TRBV11-2	TGTGCCAGCAGCTTTCTACGGGGGGCTAACTATGGCTACACCTTC	CASSFLRGANYGYTF
.	few	TRBJ2-1	TRBV7-2	TGTGCCAGCAGCTACATGGGGCGTGAGCAGTTCTTC	CASSYMGREQFF
TRBD2	.	TRBJ2-3	TRBV9	TGTGCCAGCAGCTACAGAAACGGACTAGCGGGGCCCCTGGATACGCAGTATTTT	CASSYRNGLAGPLDTQYF
TRBD1	.	TRBJ1-4	TRBV3-1	TGTGCCAGCAGCCAAGATCCGGTGACAGGGACTAATGAAAAACTGTTTTTT	CASSQDPVTGTNEKLFF
.	.	TRBJ1-4	TRBV6-1	TGTGCCAGCAGTGAACTACCGTTGAGTGAAAAACTGTTTTTT	CASSELPLSEKLFF
TRBD2	.	TRBJ2-3	TRBV4-3	TGCGCCAGCAGCCAAAATGGAGCGGGGGGGACTACAGATACGCAGTATTTT	CASSQNGAGGTTDTQYF
.	many	TRBJ2-7	TRBV4-1	TGCGCCAGCAGCCTCTTACAGGGACCCTACGAGCAGTACTTC	CASSLLQGPYEQYF
.	few	TRBJ1-2	TRBV29-1	TGCAGCGCCGGGACACTCGACCGGTCCTATGGCTACACCTTC	CSAGTLDRSYGYTF
.	many	TRBJ1-5	TRBV4-3	TGCGCCAGCAGCCAAGACGGGACGGGGAATCAGCCCCAGCATTTT	CASSQDGTGNQPQHF
TRBD2	.	TRBJ2-3	TRBV20-1	TGCAGTGCTAGGAGGTTCGGAGCGGGGGCCACAGATACGCAGTATTTT	CSARRFGAGATDTQYF
TRBD2	many	TRBJ2-3	TRBV6-4	TGTGCCAGCAGTGACTCTAGCGGGGGCCGTGATACGCAGTATTTT	CASSDSSGGRDTQYF
.	.	TRBJ2-3	TRBV20-1	TGCAGTGCTAGGTCCACTAACACAGATACGCAGTATTTT	CSARSTNTDTQYF
.	few	TRBJ2-3	TRBV18	TGTGCCAGCTCAGCTACCCAAATACGATCCTCTAGCACAGATACGCAGTATTTT	CASSATQIRSSSTDTQYF